The 20 T cell receptor beta chains below all came from one sample that was sequenced in a study of beta chain features in type 1 diabetes. The study reverse transcribed the entire isolated RNA, so it sequenced expressed TCRB transcripts. Here immunoSEQ multiplex PCR was the method, and the copy in TCRdb shows in-frame clones only, minus some. The sample has some 160,000 clones, 7.5% to 10% seen once. What was sequenced was central memory CD4+ T cells from blood. The receptors here all came from a woman aged 18 to 35 in good health.

The sample holds a few counts of this clone. This rearrangement joins TRBV4-1 to TRBJ2-6; D perhaps matches TRBD1 (6 bases). Germline CDR1 and CDR2: MGHRA and YSYEKL. The CDR3 runs 15 residues. The V gene lost 4 bases and the J gene lost 4 bases, with 11 bases spanning the gap. The CDR3 protein is CASSPTGAGANVLTF. In DNA, the CDR3 is TGCGCCAGCAGCCCGACAGGTGCCGGGGCCAACGTCCTGACTTTC.

V usage is TRBV7-6 and J usage is TRBJ2-7; D is perhaps TRBD2 (5 bases). The CDR3 is made up of 14 amino acids. Germline CDR1 and CDR2: SGHVS and FNYEAQ. The germline V and J ends were trimmed by 1 base and 5 bases, with 12 bases remaining between them. The CDR3 nucleotides are TGTGCCAGCAGCTTAGTCAGTGCGGGCCACGAGCAGTACTTC. Translated, it gives CASSLVSAGHEQYF.

A few counts support this clone. The CDR3 here is CASSLWRDGKGTDTQYF. DNA for the CDR3: TGTGCCAGCAGCTTATGGCGGGACGGGAAGGGCACAGATACGCAGTATTTT. The rearrangement links TRBV11-2 to TRBJ2-3; maybe TRBD2 (6 bases). Per germline, CDR1 SGHAT and CDR2 FQNNGV. Trimming stripped 2 bases from V and 1 base from J, with 16 bases between. The CDR3 length is 17 residues.

This clone was recorded a few times. J is TRBJ1-1 and V is TRBV4-3; 9 nucleotides align to TRBD1. The germline V gene encodes CDR1 LGHNA and CDR2 YSLEER. Losses at the gene ends were 4 bases for V and 0 bases for J; bases not matched to a gene: 9. The CDR3 consists of 17 residues. Here the CDR3 DNA reads TGCGCCAGCAGCCTAACCGGGACAGGGAATATGAACACTGAAGCTTTCTTT. This encodes CASSLTGTGNMNTEAFF.

The chain carries TRBV11-3 and TRBJ2-2, with 7 bases that match TRBD1. CDR3 length: 16 residues. V was pared by 5 bases and J by 2 bases, with 8 bases of the junction left unmatched. Per the germline V gene, CDR1 is SGHNT and CDR2 is YENEEA. DNA of the CDR3: TGTGCCAGCAGCCGAAACGCAGGGGGAAACACCGGGGAGCTGTTTTTT. This codes for CASSRNAGGNTGELFF.

This clone turned up a few times. The rearrangement links TRBV7-2 to TRBJ2-7; a weak D match, TRBD2 (5 bases). Trimming removed 5 bases at V and 3 bases at J, with 8 bases between. CDR3 size: 12 residues. Germline V CDR1 and CDR2: SGHTA, FQGNSA. The DNA of the CDR3 is TGTGCCAGCAGCCCCCGGGACTACGAGCAGTACTTC. The encoded protein is CASSPRDYEQYF.

The gene calls are TRBV5-1 and TRBJ2-1, with 11 bases fitting TRBD1. The CDR3 consists of 14 residues. Trimming at V came to 4 bases and at J to 8 bases, leaving 5 bases not matched to a gene. Per the germline V gene, CDR1 is SGHRS and CDR2 is YFSETQ. The CDR3 nucleotides are TGCGCCAGCAGCGAAAGGACAGGGGGCGATGAGCAGTTCTTC. It specifies CASSERTGGDEQFF.

The chain uses TRBV5-1 and TRBJ2-7; TRBD1 is a possible D gene (6 bases). V was shortened by 4 bases and J by 6 bases, with 20 bases between the two germline ends. The germline gives CDR1 SGHRS, CDR2 YFSETQ. CDR3 length: 15 residues. The DNA of the CDR3 is TGCGCCAGCAGCCGGTCCGTGGGGGCGCAGGGCGAGCAGTACTTC. Translated, it gives CASSRSVGAQGEQYF.

The chain couples TRBV6-1 to TRBJ2-1; 8 positions agree with TRBD2. CDR3 length equals 16 residues. Germline CDR1 and CDR2: MNHNS and SASEGT. Trimming took 3 bases from V and 5 from J; bases not matched to a gene: 9. In DNA form, the CDR3 reads TGTGCCAGCAGTGATAATAGCGGGGCCCGTAACAATGAGCAGTTCTTC. Encoded protein: CASSDNSGARNNEQFF.

This clone was seen more than once but under ten times. The chain uses TRBV11-3 and TRBJ1-2; 10 bases map to TRBD1. J was trimmed by 7 bases and V by 6 bases; bases with no gene match: 8. The CDR3 sequence is 14 residues long. The germline gives CDR1 SGHNT, CDR2 YENEEA. The CDR3 DNA follows: TGTGCCAGCAGTTACCCGACAGGGGGCGGTGGCTACACCTTC. Its protein product is CASSYPTGGGGYTF.

A few counts support this clone. The genes are TRBV18 and TRBJ2-2; possible D gene TRBD1, 6 bases. Germline CDR1 is KGHSH and CDR2 is LQKENI. V dropped 4 bases and J dropped 4 bases, with 10 bases sitting between them. The CDR3 totals 14 residues. The CDR3, as DNA: TGTGCCAGCTCACTAGACAGGTCCACCGGGGAGCTGTTTTTT. It yields the protein CASSLDRSTGELFF.

This clone showed up just a few times. Distinct nucleotide sequences in the sample also encode this CDR3. The J gene is TRBJ2-3, the V gene TRBV2; D is perhaps TRBD1 (5 bases). The germline CDR1 and CDR2 sequences are SNHLY and FYNNEI. V was shortened by 1 base and J by 2 bases, with 7 bases between the two germline ends. The CDR3 loop spans 14 amino acids. The CDR3 reads CASSEGQITDTQYF. The CDR3 DNA is TGTGCCAGCAGTGAAGGACAGATCACAGATACGCAGTATTTT. The full variable domain, rest sourced from reference TRBV2 and TRBJ2-3, is EPEVTQTPSHQVTQMGQEVILRCVPISNHLYFYWYRQILGQKVEFLVSFYNNEISEKSEIFDDQFSVERPDGSNFTLKIRSTKLEDSAMYFCASSEGQITDTQYFGPGTRLTVL.

The rearrangement links TRBV7-2 to TRBJ2-7, with 8 bases matching TRBD2. Germline V CDR1 and CDR2: SGHTA, FQGNSA. Trimming removed 2 bases from V and 7 bases from J; junction bases left unmatched: 10. The CDR3 is 15 amino acids. The CDR3: CASSLLTGGPWEQYF. Written as DNA, the CDR3 is TGTGCCAGCAGCTTACTGACGGGGGGGCCGTGGGAGCAGTACTTC.

This clone was seen only a few times. The V call is TRBV15, the J call TRBJ1-4; D unclear. V dropped 0 bases and J dropped 5 bases, with 13 bases sitting between them. Per germline, CDR1 LNHNV and CDR2 YYDKDF (reference sequence). The CDR3 totals 16 residues. CDR3 loop: CATSRDLGRTNEKLFF. DNA of the CDR3: TGTGCCACCAGCAGAGATCTAGGCAGAACGAATGAAAAACTGTTTTTT.

This chain links TRBV29-1 with TRBJ2-7; 7 positions agree with TRBD2. The V and J ends lost 2 bases and 0 bases, in that order; junction bases with no gene match: 1. The CDR3 runs 13 residues. Germline lookup yields CDR1 SQVTM and CDR2 ANQGSEA. The CDR3 sequence: CSVELADSYEQYF. The DNA for the CDR3 is TGCAGCGTTGAACTAGCGGACTCCTACGAGCAGTACTTC.

This sequence joins TRBV7-2 and TRBJ2-4; D is uncertain. CDR1 and CDR2 (germline): SGHTA, FQGNSA. This CDR3 comprises 13 residues. V was cut by 0 bases and J by 5 bases, with 5 bases left in between. The CDR3 loop reads CASSLAAENIQYF. The CDR3 coding sequence is TGTGCCAGCAGCTTAGCTGCAGAAAACATTCAGTACTTC.

A few counts support this clone. Here the CDR3 reads CATRQGASIYGYTF. CDR3 in DNA: TGTGCCACCCGACAGGGGGCCTCCATCTATGGCTACACCTTC. This sequence joins TRBV7-2 and TRBJ1-2; the match to TRBD1 covers 10 bases. Trimming at V came to 10 bases and at J to 4 bases, leaving 9 bases not matched to a gene. Per the germline V gene, CDR1 is SGHTA and CDR2 is FQGNSA. The CDR3 contains 14 residues.

V usage is TRBV5-1 and J usage is TRBJ2-5; the match to TRBD2 covers 7 bases. Looked up from germline, CDR1 is SGHRS and CDR2 is YFSETQ. The CDR3 contains 15 residues. J was trimmed by 7 bases and V by 4 bases; bases with no gene match: 13. CDR3 DNA sequence: TGCGCCAGCAGCGTCTCGTCACGGGGGGAAGGGACCCAGTACTTC. The encoded protein is CASSVSSRGEGTQYF.

The chain employs TRBV2 and TRBJ1-1; D perhaps matches TRBD1 (5 bases). The CDR3 spans 14 residues. Per the germline V gene, CDR1 is SNHLY and CDR2 is FYNNEI. Deletions cut 4 bases from V and 1 base from J, with 10 bases between. In nucleotides, the CDR3 is TGTGCCAGCAGTGCCGGGGGGGGGAACACTGAAGCTTTCTTT. It yields the protein CASSAGGGNTEAFF.

This clone was observed a few times. The chain uses TRBV18 and TRBJ2-3; 9 nucleotides agree with TRBD1. Trimming at V came to 4 bases and at J to 3 bases, leaving 2 bases not matched to a gene. Per germline, CDR1 KGHSH and CDR2 LQKENI. CDR3 length equals 14 residues. The CDR3 spells CASSLGTGTDTQYF. The CDR3 region has the DNA TGTGCCAGCTCACTTGGGACAGGGACAGATACGCAGTATTTT.